A selection of T cell receptor beta chains follows, all from one sample in a study of T cell responses to AZD1222 COVID-19 vaccine. Method: immunoSEQ multiplex PCR; TCRdb's copy keeps in-frame clones and lacks some. The sample has approximately 180,000 clones, roughly 89% seen once. The input for sequencing was peripheral blood, taken on day 0 of AZD1222 vaccination. These TCRs come from an adult in good health. The CDR3 runs from the conserved cysteine through the conserved F or W. A D gene is named only where the DNA matches it firmly. Size is omitted from some rows. Given values are once, few, many or a class for expanded clones.

-,TRBD1,TRBJ2-7,TRBV6-6,CASVPRTGGAEQYF,TGTGCCAGCGTACCAAGGACAGGGGGCGCCGAGCAGTACTTC
-,TRBD1,TRBJ1-4,TRBV9,CASSGDRGDEKLFF,TGTGCCAGCAGTGGGGACAGGGGGGATGAAAAACTGTTTTTT
few,-,TRBJ1-1,TRBV19,CASSMAQLNTEAFF,TGTGCCAGTAGTATGGCACAGCTGAACACTGAAGCTTTCTTT
-,-,TRBJ2-7,TRBV28,CASSLGGALSEQYF,TGTGCCAGCAGTTTGGGGGGCGCCTTGAGTGAGCAGTACTTC
-,-,TRBJ1-2,TRBV5-6,CASSSEGGFSGSYTF,TGTGCCAGCAGCTCAGAGGGGGGATTCTCAGGTAGCTACACCTTC
-,TRBD1,TRBJ1-1,TRBV6-5,CASSLRGLNTEAFF,TGTGCCAGCAGCCTCAGGGGGCTGAACACTGAAGCTTTCTTT
-,TRBD1,TRBJ1-1,TRBV7-8,CASSLSGTGVGTEAFF,TGTGCCAGCAGCTTATCAGGAACAGGGGTCGGCACTGAAGCTTTCTTT
-,-,TRBJ2-3,TRBV6-6,CATSGFGTDTQYF,TGTGCCACATCGGGGTTTGGCACAGATACGCAGTATTTT
-,TRBD1,TRBJ2-4,TRBV5-6,CASSFGVGTENIQYF,TGTGCCAGCAGCTTCGGAGTGGGGACAGAAAACATTCAGTACTTC
-,-,TRBJ1-1,TRBV6-5,CASSYSEVMNTEAFF,TGTGCCAGCAGTTACTCTGAAGTAATGAACACTGAAGCTTTCTTT
-,-,TRBJ1-1,TRBV5-5,CASSLFRASTSEAFF,TGTGCCAGCAGCTTGTTTCGGGCCAGCACTTCTGAAGCTTTCTTT
-,-,TRBJ1-4,TRBV29-1,CSVELAGGGKLFF,TGCAGCGTTGAATTGGCAGGAGGTGGAAAACTGTTTTTT
-,TRBD2,TRBJ2-2,TRBV9,CASSRPGLNTGELFF,TGTGCCAGCAGTCGACCGGGACTAAACACCGGGGAGCTGTTTTTT
-,-,TRBJ1-4,TRBV9,CASSVGSQVNEKLFF,TGTGCCAGCAGCGTAGGGAGTCAGGTTAATGAAAAACTGTTTTTT
-,TRBD1,TRBJ1-2,TRBV6-5,CASSLNQGAVGYTF,TGTGCCAGCAGCCTAAACCAGGGGGCGGTTGGCTACACCTTC
-,-,TRBJ1-5,TRBV28,CASSFGGESNQPQHF,TGTGCCAGCAGTTTCGGGGGGGAAAGCAATCAGCCCCAGCATTTT
-,TRBD1,TRBJ1-1,TRBV7-3,CASSGGQANTEAFF,TGTGCCAGCAGCGGGGGACAGGCCAACACTGAAGCTTTCTTT
-,-,TRBJ1-5,TRBV2,CASSEDGRESQPQHF,TGTGCCAGCAGTGAAGACGGCAGGGAGTCTCAGCCCCAGCATTTT